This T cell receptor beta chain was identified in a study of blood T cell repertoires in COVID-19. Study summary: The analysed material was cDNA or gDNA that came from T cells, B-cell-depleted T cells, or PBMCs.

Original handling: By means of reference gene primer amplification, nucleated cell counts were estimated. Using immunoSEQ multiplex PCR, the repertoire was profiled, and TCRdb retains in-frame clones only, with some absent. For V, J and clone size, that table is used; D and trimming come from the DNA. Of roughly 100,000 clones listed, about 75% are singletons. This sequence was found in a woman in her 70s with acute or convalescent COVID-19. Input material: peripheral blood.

CDR3 nucleotides: TGTGCCAGCAGCTTACAGGGGGCGCGGGAGACCCAGTACTTC. This sequence encodes CASSLQGARETQYF. This chain connects TRBV7-8 to TRBJ2-5, with 8 bases lining up with TRBD1. J gave up 5 bases and V 2 bases, and 4 bases lay outside the gene matches. From germline, CDR1 is SGHVS and CDR2 FQNEAQ. The CDR3 contains 14 residues. The full variable domain, rest sourced from reference TRBV7-8 and TRBJ2-5, is GAGVSQSPRYKVAKRGQDVALRCDPISGHVSLFWYQQALGQGPEFLTYFQNEAQLDKSGLPSDRFFAERPEGSVSTLKIQRTQQEDSAVYLCASSLQGARETQYFGPGTRLLVL.